This T cell receptor beta chain is from a study of control samples from healthy donors and cancer patients. CDR3 length equals 13 residues. Germline V gives CDR1 KGHDR, CDR2 SFDVKD. V dropped 3 bases and J dropped 5; count of bases not matched to a gene: 2. The table came from immunoSEQ multiplex PCR; TCRdb's copy has only in-frame clones and leaves some out. The data show approximately 71,000 clones, with roughly 91% seen just once and about a fifth held by the top ten. The V gene is TRBV24-1, the J gene TRBJ1-1, with 7 bases that match TRBD1. The sequencing input was PBMCs. This clonotype was obtained from a man between 60 and 75 years old with lung cancer. For the CDR3, the DNA is TGTGCCACCAGTGATGCAGGGGGAACTGAAGCTTTCTTT. This codes for CATSDAGGTEAFF.